These 2 T cell receptor beta chains were sequenced from one sample in a study of T cells after yellow fever vaccination. MiXCR was run by TCRdb on the 5' RACE reads, yielding one entry per CDR3 protein. Of about 400,000 distinct CDR3 sequences in the sample, roughly 6.1% are singletons; the top ten hold about 15%. Material: PBMCs, obtained 5 days after the yellow fever booster vaccination. The receptors were sampled from a man aged 25 to 45 who received the YFV17D yellow fever vaccine.

V and J are TRBV10-2 and TRBJ1-1, with D possibly being TRBD1 (5 bases). Germline-derived CDR1 and CDR2 are WSHSY and SAAADI. The V gene lost 4 bases and the J gene lost 0 bases, with 12 bases spanning the gap. The CDR3 has 15 residues. The CDR3 region has the DNA TGCGCCAGCAGTGCTACCGGGACCGTGAACACTGAAGCTTTCTTT. Its translation is CASSATGTVNTEAFF.

This chain's CDR3 is CASSLRSSGRAVGELFF. The CDR3 DNA follows: TGTGCCAGCAGCTTGCGGTCTAGCGGGAGGGCCGTGGGGGAGCTGTTTTTT. The rearrangement joins TRBV5-4 to TRBJ2-2; the match to TRBD2 covers 12 bases. Germline trimming cut 1 base from V and 8 bases from J; bases unmatched to any gene: 9. CDR3 size: 17 residues. Germline V CDR1 and CDR2: SGHNT, YYREEE (reference sequence).